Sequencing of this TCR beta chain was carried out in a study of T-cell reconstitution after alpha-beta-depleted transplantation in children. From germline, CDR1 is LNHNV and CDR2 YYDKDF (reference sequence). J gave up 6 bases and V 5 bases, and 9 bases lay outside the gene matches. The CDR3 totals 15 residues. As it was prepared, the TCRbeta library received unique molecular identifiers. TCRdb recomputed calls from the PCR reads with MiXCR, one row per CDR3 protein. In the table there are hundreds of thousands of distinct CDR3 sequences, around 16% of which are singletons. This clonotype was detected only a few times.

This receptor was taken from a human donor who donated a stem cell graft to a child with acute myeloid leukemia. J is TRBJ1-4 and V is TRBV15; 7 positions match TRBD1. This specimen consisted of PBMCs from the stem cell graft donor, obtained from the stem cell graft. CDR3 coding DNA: TGTGCCACCAGCGCTGGGACAGAGGATTATGAAAAACTGTTTTTT. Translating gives CATSAGTEDYEKLFF.